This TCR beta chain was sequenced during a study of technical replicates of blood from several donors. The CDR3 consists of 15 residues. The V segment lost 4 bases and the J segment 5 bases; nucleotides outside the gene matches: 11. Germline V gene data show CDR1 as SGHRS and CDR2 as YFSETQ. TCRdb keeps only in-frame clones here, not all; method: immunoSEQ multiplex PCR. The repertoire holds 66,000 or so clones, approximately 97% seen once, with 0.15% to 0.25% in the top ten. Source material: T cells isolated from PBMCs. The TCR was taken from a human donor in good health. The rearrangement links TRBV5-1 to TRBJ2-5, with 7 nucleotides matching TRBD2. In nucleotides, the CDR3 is TGCGCCAGCAGCCCAGGGACTACCCCAGGGGAGACCCAGTACTTC. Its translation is CASSPGTTPGETQYF.